A single sample gave rise to the 10 T cell receptor beta chains below, sequenced in a study. TCRdb ran MiXCR on the 5' RACE reads and lists one entry per CDR3 protein. The repertoire holds approximately 50,000 distinct CDR3 sequences, less than 30% seen once, with 2% to 2.5% in the top ten. Cells sorted as Tregs were CD4+, CD25+ and CD127-/low. The sequencing sample was made of tumor-infiltrating Tregs sorted from the breast tumor. The source of these receptors is a female donor with breast cancer.

This clonotype was counted many times. The chain employs TRBV4-3 and TRBJ2-3, with TRBD1 as a possible D gene (6 bases). The germline CDR1 and CDR2 sequences are LGHNA and YSLEER. CDR3 size: 16 residues. The ends were cut back, 4 bases at V and 8 bases at J, with 22 bases in the middle. The CDR3 protein is CASSRKGTTDGGTQYF. The CDR3 DNA reads TGCGCCAGCAGCCGGAAAGGGACAACGGATGGTGGTACGCAGTATTTT.

The chain carries TRBV6-2 or TRBV6-3 and TRBJ2-1; 9 positions match TRBD2. The CDR3 consists of 15 residues. Trimming took 0 bases from V and 7 from J; bases not matched to a gene: 4. In germline, CDR1 is MNHEY, CDR2 SVGEGT. CDR3 amino acids: CASSYSSLAGNEQFF. The CDR3 DNA sequence: TGTGCCAGCAGTTACTCGAGTCTAGCGGGGAATGAGCAGTTCTTC.

This clonotype has only a few counts. This rearrangement joins TRBV29-1 to TRBJ2-7; D unresolved. This CDR3 has 12 amino acids. Germline CDR1 SQVTM, CDR2 ANQGSEA. V shed 4 bases and J shed 3 bases, with 10 bases lying between them. This CDR3 is CSVVPAGYEQYF. The CDR3 DNA follows: TGCAGCGTTGTCCCTGCTGGCTACGAGCAGTACTTC.

This clonotype was observed a few times. This CDR3 reads CASSGLAGVGYNEQFF. The CDR3 DNA reads TGTGCCAGCAGCGGATTAGCGGGAGTGGGCTACAATGAGCAGTTCTTC. The V call is TRBV5-6, the J call TRBJ2-1; 9 bases map to TRBD2. Trimming cost V 4 bases and J 3 bases; bases outside gene matches: 8. The germline CDR1 and CDR2 sequences are SGHDT and YYEEEE. The CDR3 is made up of 16 amino acids.

In its sample, this clonotype was seen a few times. The chain recombines TRBV9 with TRBJ2-1; D might be TRBD2 (6 bases). CDR1 and CDR2 (germline): SGDLS, YYNGEE. This CDR3 is 12 amino acids long. V gave up 3 bases and J gave up 10 bases, with 11 bases separating them. The CDR3 coding sequence is TGTGCCAGCAGCGGCCTGCGGGGAGAGCAGTTCTTC. This gives the protein CASSGLRGEQFF.

This clonotype was found a few times. The chain has TRBV27 and TRBJ2-6; D call uncertain. This CDR3 is 16 amino acids long. Trimming cost V 1 base and J 1 base, with 8 bases left between them. The germline CDR1 and CDR2 sequences are MNHEY and SMNVEV (reference sequence). The CDR3 nucleotides read TGTGCCAGCAGTTTATTGGGATCTTCTGGGGCCAACGTCCTGACTTTC. Protein product: CASSLLGSSGANVLTF. Variable domain in full (rest from reference TRBV27 and TRBJ2-6): EAQVTQNPRYLITVTGKKLTVTCSQNMNHEYMSWYRQDPGLGLRQIYYSMNVEVTDKGDVPEGYKVSRKEKRNFPLILESPSPNQTSLYFCASSLLGSSGANVLTFGAGSRLTVL.

Ten or more counts support this clonotype. The rearrangement uses TRBV4-3 and TRBJ2-7; D call uncertain. Trimming pared 2 bases from V and 0 bases from J, leaving 5 bases between. The germline V gene has CDR1 LGHNA and CDR2 YSLEER. The CDR3 length is 13 residues. CDR3 protein: CASSQYFSYEQYF. CDR3 DNA: TGCGCCAGCAGCCAATATTTCTCCTACGAGCAGTACTTC.

V gene TRBV5-1 combines with J gene TRBJ1-4; 7 bases fit TRBD1. From germline, CDR1 is SGHRS and CDR2 YFSETQ. Trimming at V came to 5 bases and at J to 7 bases, leaving 8 bases not matched to a gene. The CDR3 totals 14 residues. CDR3 coding DNA: TGCGCCAGCAGTTCGGGACAGATTGGTGAAAAACTGTTTTTT. Translating it yields CASSSGQIGEKLFF.

This clonotype was seen at least ten times. This chain links TRBV10-3 with TRBJ1-2, with D tentatively TRBD1 (5 bases). This CDR3 is 15 amino acids long. Germline V gives CDR1 ENHRY, CDR2 SYGVKD. Deletions cut 8 bases from V and 4 bases from J, with 20 bases between. The CDR3 region is CAIRVSAPQGYGYTF. The CDR3 DNA reads TGTGCCATCCGGGTCAGCGCACCTCAGGGCTATGGCTACACCTTC.

The chain has TRBV4-1 and TRBJ1-2; tentatively, D is TRBD1 (5 bases). V was cut by 2 bases and J by 4 bases, with 11 bases left in between. Germline V CDR1 and CDR2: MGHRA, YSYEKL. The CDR3 loop spans 14 amino acids. The CDR3 bases are TGCGCCAGCAGCCAAAGACCCGGGGGCTATGGCTACACCTTC. Protein: CASSQRPGGYGYTF.